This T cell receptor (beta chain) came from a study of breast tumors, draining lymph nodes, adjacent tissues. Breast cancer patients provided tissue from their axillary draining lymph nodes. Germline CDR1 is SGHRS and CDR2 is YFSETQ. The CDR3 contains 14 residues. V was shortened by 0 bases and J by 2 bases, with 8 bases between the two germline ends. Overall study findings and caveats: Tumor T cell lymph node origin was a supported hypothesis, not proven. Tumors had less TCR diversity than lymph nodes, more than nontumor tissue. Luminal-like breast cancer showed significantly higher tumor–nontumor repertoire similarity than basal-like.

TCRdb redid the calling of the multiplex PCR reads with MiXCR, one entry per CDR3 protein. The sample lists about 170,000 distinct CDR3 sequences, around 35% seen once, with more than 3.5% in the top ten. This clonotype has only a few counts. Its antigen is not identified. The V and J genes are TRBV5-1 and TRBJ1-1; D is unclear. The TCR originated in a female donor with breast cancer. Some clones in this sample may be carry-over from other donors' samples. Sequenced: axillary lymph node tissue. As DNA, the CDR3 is TGCGCCAGCAGCTTGGTTCCAGCCAACACTGAAGCTTTCTTT. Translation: CASSLVPANTEAFF.